This is a list of T cell receptor beta chains from one sample in a study of graft-versus-host responses after intestinal transplantation. The assay was immunoSEQ multiplex PCR, and TCRdb's table has in-frame clones only and misses some. The sample has 150,000 or so clones, around 90% seen once; the top ten hold 0.15% to 0.2%. These receptors' antigens are unknown. The specimen comprised unstimulated CD4+ T cells sorted from spleen or lymph node cells, sampled before intestinal transplant. These receptors were collected from a human donor who received an intestinal transplant. Both conserved end residues are part of each CDR3. The order of the fields is clone size, V gene, D gene, J gene, CDR3 length, CDR3 DNA, CDR3 protein. D genes are given only for firm matches. Size is stated for part of the rows, as once, few or many counts, or as a class when the clone is expanded.

size: -; V: TRBV6-6; D: TRBD2; J: TRBJ2-7; length: 14; DNA: TGTGCCAGCAGCCCGGGACTAGCGGTTGACGAGCAGTACTTC; CDR3: CASSPGLAVDEQYF
size: once; V: TRBV27; D: TRBD1; J: TRBJ2-7; length: 15; DNA: TGTGCCAGCAGCCAGGGACAGGGGGTGGCCTACGAGCAGTACTTC; CDR3: CASSQGQGVAYEQYF
size: -; V: TRBV19; D: -; J: TRBJ1-4; length: 15; DNA: TGTGCCTCATCTACGCGGACACGGAATAATGAAAAACTGTTTTTT; CDR3: CASSTRTRNNEKLFF
size: -; V: TRBV7-2; D: TRBD2; J: TRBJ2-7; length: 16; DNA: TGTGCCAGCAGCGCCTGGTCCGGGAGGGCGCCCGACGAGCAGTACTTC; CDR3: CASSAWSGRAPDEQYF
size: -; V: TRBV7-8; D: TRBD2; J: TRBJ2-7; length: 14; DNA: TGTGCCAGCAGCCCCCGGGAGGCTACCTACGAGCAGTACTTC; CDR3: CASSPREATYEQYF
size: -; V: TRBV9; D: TRBD1; J: TRBJ1-1; length: 13; DNA: TGTGCCAGCAGCTACGCAGGGGGCACTGAAGCTTTCTTT; CDR3: CASSYAGGTEAFF
size: -; V: TRBV5-4; D: -; J: TRBJ2-7; length: 14; DNA: TGTGCCAGCAGCTTGGTGTCCACCGGTCGCGAGCAGTACTTC; CDR3: CASSLVSTGREQYF
size: few; V: TRBV4-2; D: -; J: TRBJ2-5; length: 12; DNA: TGTGCCAGCAGCCAAGACCGGGAGACCCAGTACTTC; CDR3: CASSQDRETQYF
size: -; V: TRBV5-1; D: TRBD2; J: TRBJ2-3; length: 17; DNA: TGCGCCAGCAGATTGGGACTAGCGGGAGGGCTTACAGATACGCAGTATTTT; CDR3: CASRLGLAGGLTDTQYF
size: -; V: TRBV2; D: TRBD2; J: TRBJ2-2; length: 15; DNA: TGTGCCAGCAGTGTTCTGACTAGCGTAGGCGGGGAGCTGTTTTTT; CDR3: CASSVLTSVGGELFF
size: -; V: TRBV28; D: TRBD1; J: TRBJ1-2; length: 16; DNA: TGTGCCAGTCAGGGTGGGACAGGGGGCAAATACTATGGCTACACCTTC; CDR3: CASQGGTGGKYYGYTF
size: -; V: TRBV28; D: -; J: TRBJ1-1; length: 13; DNA: TGTGCCAGCACGCGCGCGGGGAACACTGAAGCTTTCTTT; CDR3: CASTRAGNTEAFF
size: -; V: TRBV9; D: -; J: TRBJ2-1; length: 16; DNA: TGTGCCAGCAGCGTAGGCGTATCGAATGGGGGCAATGAGCAGTTCTTC; CDR3: CASSVGVSNGGNEQFF
size: -; V: TRBV7-2; D: -; J: TRBJ2-3; length: 12; DNA: TGTGCCAGCAGCCGGGATACAGATACGCAGTATTTT; CDR3: CASSRDTDTQYF
size: -; V: TRBV19; D: TRBD1; J: TRBJ2-1; length: 16; DNA: TGTGCCAGTACCCTAACCCGGGACAGGGGAAGGAATGAGCAGTTCTTC; CDR3: CASTLTRDRGRNEQFF
size: -; V: TRBV7-2; D: TRBD2; J: TRBJ2-2; length: 15; DNA: TGTGCCAGCAGCTATAGCGGGAGAGAGGTCGGGGAGCTGTTTTTT; CDR3: CASSYSGREVGELFF
size: -; V: TRBV7-2; D: TRBD2; J: TRBJ2-5; length: 15; DNA: TGTGCCAGCAGCAAGCAAGCGGGAGACACAGAGACCCAGTACTTC; CDR3: CASSKQAGDTETQYF
size: -; V: TRBV6-6; D: -; J: TRBJ2-1; length: 13; DNA: TGTGCCAGCAGTTACGGCAATCTCAATGAGCAGTTCTTC; CDR3: CASSYGNLNEQFF
size: -; V: TRBV4-3; D: -; J: TRBJ1-2; length: 19; DNA: TGCGCCAGCAGCCAAGATCTACGGGGGCCCGCTCCCCAGAACTATGGCTACACCTTC; CDR3: CASSQDLRGPAPQNYGYTF
size: -; V: TRBV7-3; D: TRBD1; J: TRBJ2-7; length: 13; DNA: TGTGCCAGCAGCCGACAGGGGGCCGACGAGCAGTACTTC; CDR3: CASSRQGADEQYF
size: -; V: TRBV6-5; D: TRBD1; J: TRBJ1-4; length: 14; DNA: TGTGCCAGCAGTTACGGGACAGTTAATGAAAAACTGTTTTTT; CDR3: CASSYGTVNEKLFF
size: -; V: TRBV11-3; D: -; J: TRBJ1-1; length: 15; DNA: TGCGCCAGCAGCTCGACCGGGACTCTGAACACTGAAGCTTTCTTT; CDR3: CASSSTGTLNTEAFF